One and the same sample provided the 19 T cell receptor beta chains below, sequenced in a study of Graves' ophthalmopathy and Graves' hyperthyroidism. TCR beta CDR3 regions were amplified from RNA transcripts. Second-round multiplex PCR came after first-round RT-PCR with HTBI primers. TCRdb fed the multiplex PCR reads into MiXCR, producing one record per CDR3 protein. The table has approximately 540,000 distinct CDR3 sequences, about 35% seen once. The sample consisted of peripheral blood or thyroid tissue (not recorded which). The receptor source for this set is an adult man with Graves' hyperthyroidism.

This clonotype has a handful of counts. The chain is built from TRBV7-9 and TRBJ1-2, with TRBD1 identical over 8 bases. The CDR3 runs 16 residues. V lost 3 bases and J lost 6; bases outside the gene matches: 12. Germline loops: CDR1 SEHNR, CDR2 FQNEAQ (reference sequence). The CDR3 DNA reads TGTGCCAGCAGCTTGGCAGGGGGCCGCACGTGGGATGGCTACACCTTC. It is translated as CASSLAGGRTWDGYTF.

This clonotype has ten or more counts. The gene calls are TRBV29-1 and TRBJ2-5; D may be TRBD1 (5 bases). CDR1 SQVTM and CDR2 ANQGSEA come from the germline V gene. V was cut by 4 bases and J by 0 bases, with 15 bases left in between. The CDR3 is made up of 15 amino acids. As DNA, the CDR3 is TGCAGCGTTGGGGCATTTAGGGGCTACCAAGAGACCCAGTACTTC. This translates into CSVGAFRGYQETQYF.

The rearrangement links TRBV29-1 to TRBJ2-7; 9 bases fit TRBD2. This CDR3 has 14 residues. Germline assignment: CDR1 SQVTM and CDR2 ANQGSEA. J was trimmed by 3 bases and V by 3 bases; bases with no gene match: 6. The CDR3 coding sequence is TGCAGCGTTGACTCTAGCGGGACGGGCTACGAGCAGTACTTC. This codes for CSVDSSGTGYEQYF.

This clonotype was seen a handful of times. The chain's CDR3 is CASSKGQGATTGTEAFF. DNA of the CDR3: TGTGCCAGTAGTAAAGGACAGGGGGCTACTACGGGTACTGAAGCTTTCTTT. This chain links TRBV19 with TRBJ1-1; 11 bases match TRBD1. V lost 4 bases, J lost 5 bases, and 12 bases stayed unmatched. Germline values: CDR1 LNHDA, CDR2 SQIVND (reference sequence). CDR3 length equals 17 residues.

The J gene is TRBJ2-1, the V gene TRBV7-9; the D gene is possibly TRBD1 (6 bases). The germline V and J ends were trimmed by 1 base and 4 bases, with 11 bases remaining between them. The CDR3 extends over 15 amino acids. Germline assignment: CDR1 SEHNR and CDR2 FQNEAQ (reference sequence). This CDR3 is CASSLGTGMYNEQFF. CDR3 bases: TGTGCCAGCAGCTTAGGTACAGGGATGTACAATGAGCAGTTCTTC.

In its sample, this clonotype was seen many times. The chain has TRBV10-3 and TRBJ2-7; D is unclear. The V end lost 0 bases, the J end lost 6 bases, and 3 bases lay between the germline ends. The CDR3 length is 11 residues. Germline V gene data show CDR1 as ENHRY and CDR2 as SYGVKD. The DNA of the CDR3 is TGTGCCATCAGTGAGTCTGTCGAGCAGTACTTC. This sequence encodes CAISESVEQYF.

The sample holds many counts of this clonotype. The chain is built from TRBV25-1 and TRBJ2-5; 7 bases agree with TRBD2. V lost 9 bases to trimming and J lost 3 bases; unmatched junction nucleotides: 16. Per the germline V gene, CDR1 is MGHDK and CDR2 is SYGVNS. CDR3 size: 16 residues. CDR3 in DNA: TGTGCCAGGCAGCAGGGTCTGACTAGCTGGGAAGAGACCCAGTACTTC. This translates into CARQQGLTSWEETQYF.

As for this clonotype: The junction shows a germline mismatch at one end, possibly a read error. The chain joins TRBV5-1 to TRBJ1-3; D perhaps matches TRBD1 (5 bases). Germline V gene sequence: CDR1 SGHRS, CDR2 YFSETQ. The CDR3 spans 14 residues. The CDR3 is CASSLGDEGNAIYF. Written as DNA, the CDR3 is TGCGCCAGCAGCTTGGGGGACGAAGGAAACGCCATATATTTT.

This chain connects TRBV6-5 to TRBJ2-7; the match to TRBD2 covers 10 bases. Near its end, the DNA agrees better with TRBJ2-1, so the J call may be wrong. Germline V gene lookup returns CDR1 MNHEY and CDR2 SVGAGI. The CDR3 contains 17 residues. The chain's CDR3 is CASSYWGPSGRAHEQFF. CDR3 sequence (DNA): TGTGCCAGCAGTTACTGGGGTCCTAGCGGGAGAGCGCATGAGCAGTTCTTC.

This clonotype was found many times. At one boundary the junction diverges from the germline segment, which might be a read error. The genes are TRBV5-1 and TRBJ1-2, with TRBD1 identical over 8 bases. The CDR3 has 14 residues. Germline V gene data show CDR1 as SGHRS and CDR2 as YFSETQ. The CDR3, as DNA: TGTGCCAGCAGCCCTCGACAGGGGTCCTATGGCTACACCTTC. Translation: CASSPRQGSYGYTF.

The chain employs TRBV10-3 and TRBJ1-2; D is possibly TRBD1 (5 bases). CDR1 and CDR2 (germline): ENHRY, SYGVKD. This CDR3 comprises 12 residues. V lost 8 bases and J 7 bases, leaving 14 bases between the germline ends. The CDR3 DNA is TGTGCCATCCTAGGGGATCAGGGTGGCTACACCTTC. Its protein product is CAILGDQGGYTF.

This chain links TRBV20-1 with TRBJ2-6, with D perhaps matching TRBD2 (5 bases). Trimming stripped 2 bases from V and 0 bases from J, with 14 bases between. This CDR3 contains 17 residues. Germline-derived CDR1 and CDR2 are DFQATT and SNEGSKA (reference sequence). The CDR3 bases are TGCAGTGCTAGACGGCGACACGGACTCTCTGGGGCCAACGTCCTGACTTTC. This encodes CSARRRHGLSGANVLTF.

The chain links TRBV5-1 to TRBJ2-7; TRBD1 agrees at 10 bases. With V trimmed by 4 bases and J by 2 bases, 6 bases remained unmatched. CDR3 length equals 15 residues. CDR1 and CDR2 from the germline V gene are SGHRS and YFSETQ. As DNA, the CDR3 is TGCGCCAGCAGCATCCGGGACAGGGGAGCCTACGAGCAGTACTTC. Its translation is CASSIRDRGAYEQYF.

CDR3 sequence (DNA): TGTGCCACCAGCAGAGCGCAGGGACTCACAGATACGCAGTATTTT. This sequence encodes CATSRAQGLTDTQYF. The chain is built from TRBV15 and TRBJ2-3; TRBD2 might be the D (6 bases). CDR3 size: 15 residues. V was shortened by 1 base and J by 2 bases, with 10 bases between the two germline ends. Looked up from germline, CDR1 is LNHNV and CDR2 is YYDKDF (reference sequence).

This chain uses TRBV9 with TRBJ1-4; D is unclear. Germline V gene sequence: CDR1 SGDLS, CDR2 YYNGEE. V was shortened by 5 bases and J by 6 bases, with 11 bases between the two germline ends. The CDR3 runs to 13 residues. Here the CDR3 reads CASSSGSDEKLFF. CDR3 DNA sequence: TGTGCCAGCAGTAGCGGGAGCGATGAAAAACTGTTTTTT.

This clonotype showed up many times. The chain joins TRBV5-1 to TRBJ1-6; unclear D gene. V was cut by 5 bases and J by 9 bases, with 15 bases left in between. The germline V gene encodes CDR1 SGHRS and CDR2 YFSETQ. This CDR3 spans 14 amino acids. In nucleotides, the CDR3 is TGCGCCAGCAGAGATGAGGGAGTGGGTTCACCCCTCCACTTT. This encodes CASRDEGVGSPLHF.

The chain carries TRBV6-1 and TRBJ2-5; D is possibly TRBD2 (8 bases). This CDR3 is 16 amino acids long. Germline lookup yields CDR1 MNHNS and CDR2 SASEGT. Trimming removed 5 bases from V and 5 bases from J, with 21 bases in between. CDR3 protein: CASSHGGAGGVETQYF. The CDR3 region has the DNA TGTGCCAGCAGTCACGGGGGGGCAGGGGGTGTGGAGACCCAGTACTTC.

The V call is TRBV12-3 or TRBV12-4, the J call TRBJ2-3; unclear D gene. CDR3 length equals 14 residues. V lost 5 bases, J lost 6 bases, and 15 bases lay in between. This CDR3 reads CASSHRPAQDTQYF. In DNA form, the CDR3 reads TGTGCCAGCAGTCACAGACCAGCACAGGATACGCAGTATTTT.

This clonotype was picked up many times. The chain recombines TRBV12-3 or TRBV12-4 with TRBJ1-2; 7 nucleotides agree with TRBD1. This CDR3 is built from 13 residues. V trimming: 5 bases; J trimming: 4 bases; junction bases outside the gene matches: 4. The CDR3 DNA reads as TGTGCCAGCAGTAGACAGGGCCGCTATGGCTACACCTTC. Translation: CASSRQGRYGYTF.